This T cell receptor beta chain was profiled in a study of OX40 agonist ivuxolimab in advanced cancers. This CDR3 region has 15 residues. From germline, CDR1 is MRHNA and CDR2 SNTAGT. V lost 3 bases and J lost 0, with 9 bases in between. Clones were sequenced by immunoSEQ multiplex PCR, and TCRdb holds only the in-frame ones, with some missing. The table includes about 79,000 clones, approximately 88% detected once. This clonotype was sampled from an adult with an advanced solid tumor such as melanoma, head and neck, liver or kidney cancer. The input for sequencing was CD4+ or CD8+ T cells sorted from blood, taken in a trial of the OX40 agonist ivuxolimab. The chain links TRBV6-4 to TRBJ1-5, with TRBD1 as a possible D gene (5 bases). For the CDR3, the DNA is TGTGCCAGCAGTGAAAGCCAGGGTAGCAATCAGCCCCAGCATTTT. Protein sequence: CASSESQGSNQPQHF.